This TCR beta chain was sequenced for a study of technical replicates of blood from several donors. The data were produced by immunoSEQ multiplex PCR, yet TCRdb's version contains in-frame clones alone and is incomplete. The profile covers 70,000 to 95,000 clones, with around 96% appearing a single time and around 0.22% taken by the ten largest. This clone has a single count. Germline V CDR1 and CDR2: MDHEN, SYDVKM. The CDR3 totals 13 residues. The V and J ends lost 6 bases and 0 bases respectively, with 9 bases between them. The chain is built from TRBV28 and TRBJ2-7; D remains ambiguous. The receptor was isolated from a human donor in good health. The sample consisted of T cells isolated from PBMCs. The CDR3 spells CASSRYSSYEQYF. The CDR3 DNA follows: TGTGCCAGCAGCCGATACAGCTCCTACGAGCAGTACTTC.